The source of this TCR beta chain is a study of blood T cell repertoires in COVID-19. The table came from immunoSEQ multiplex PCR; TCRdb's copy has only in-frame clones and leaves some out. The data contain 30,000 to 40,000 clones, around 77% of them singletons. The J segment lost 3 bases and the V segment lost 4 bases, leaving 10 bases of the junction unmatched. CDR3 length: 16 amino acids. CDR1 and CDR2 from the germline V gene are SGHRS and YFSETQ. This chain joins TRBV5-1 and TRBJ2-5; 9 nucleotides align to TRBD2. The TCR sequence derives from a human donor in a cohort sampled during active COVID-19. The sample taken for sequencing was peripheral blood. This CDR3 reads CASSPAPAGGKETQYF. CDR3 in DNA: TGCGCCAGCAGCCCAGCCCCCGCGGGGGGGAAAGAGACCCAGTACTTC.